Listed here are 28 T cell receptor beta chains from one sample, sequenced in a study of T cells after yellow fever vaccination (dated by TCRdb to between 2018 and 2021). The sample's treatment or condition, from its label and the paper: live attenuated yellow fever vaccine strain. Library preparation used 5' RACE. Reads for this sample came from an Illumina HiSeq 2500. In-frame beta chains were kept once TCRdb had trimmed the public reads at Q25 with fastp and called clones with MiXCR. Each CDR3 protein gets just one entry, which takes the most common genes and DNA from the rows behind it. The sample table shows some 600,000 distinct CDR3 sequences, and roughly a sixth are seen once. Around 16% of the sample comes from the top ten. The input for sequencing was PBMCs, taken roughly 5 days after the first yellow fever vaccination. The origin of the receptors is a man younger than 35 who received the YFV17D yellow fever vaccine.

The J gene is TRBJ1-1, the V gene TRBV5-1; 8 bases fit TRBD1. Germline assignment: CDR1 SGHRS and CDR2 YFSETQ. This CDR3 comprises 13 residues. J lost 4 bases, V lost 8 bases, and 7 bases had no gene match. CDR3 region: CARSRQGATEAFF. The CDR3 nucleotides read TGCGCCAGAAGCCGCCAGGGGGCCACTGAAGCTTTCTTT.

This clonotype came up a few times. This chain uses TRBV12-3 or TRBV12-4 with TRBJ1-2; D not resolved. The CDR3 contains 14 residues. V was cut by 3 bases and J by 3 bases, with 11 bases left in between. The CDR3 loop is CASSLMQTDYGYTF. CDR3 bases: TGTGCCAGCAGTTTGATGCAAACAGACTATGGCTACACCTTC.

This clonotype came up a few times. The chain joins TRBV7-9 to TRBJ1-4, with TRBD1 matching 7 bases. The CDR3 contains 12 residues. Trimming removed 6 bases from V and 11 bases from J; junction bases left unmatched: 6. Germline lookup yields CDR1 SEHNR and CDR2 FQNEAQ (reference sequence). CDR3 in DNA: TGTGCCAGCAGTGCGACAGGGTTTAAACTGTTTTTT. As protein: CASSATGFKLFF.

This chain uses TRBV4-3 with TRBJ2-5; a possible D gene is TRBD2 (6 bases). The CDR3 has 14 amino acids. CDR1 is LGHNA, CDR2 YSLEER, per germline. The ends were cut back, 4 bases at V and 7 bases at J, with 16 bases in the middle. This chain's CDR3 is CASSRDSKSGTQYF. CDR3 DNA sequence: TGCGCCAGCAGCCGGGACTCCAAGAGCGGGACCCAGTACTTC.

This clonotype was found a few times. As DNA, the CDR3 is TGTGCCAGCATGGACAGCACTTATTACGAGCAGTACGTC. Translating it yields CASMDSTYYEQYV. The chain has TRBV2 and TRBJ2-7, with a tentative D call TRBD1 (6 bases). CDR1 and CDR2 (germline): SNHLY, FYNNEI. V was clipped by 7 bases and J by 4 bases, with 14 bases between them. The CDR3 covers 13 residues.

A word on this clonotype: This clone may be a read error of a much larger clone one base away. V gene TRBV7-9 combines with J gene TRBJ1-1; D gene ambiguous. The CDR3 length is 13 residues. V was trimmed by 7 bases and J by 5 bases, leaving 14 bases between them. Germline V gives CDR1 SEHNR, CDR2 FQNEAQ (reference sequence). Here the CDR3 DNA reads TGTGCCAGCACCCAAGGGTTGGGAACTGAAGCTTTCTTT. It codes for CASTQGLGTEAFF.

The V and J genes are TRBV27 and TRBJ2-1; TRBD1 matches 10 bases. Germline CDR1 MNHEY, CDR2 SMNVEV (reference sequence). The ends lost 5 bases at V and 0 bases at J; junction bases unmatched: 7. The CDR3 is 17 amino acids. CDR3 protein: CASSTDRGLNSYNEQFF. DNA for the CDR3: TGTGCCAGCAGTACAGACAGGGGGCTGAACTCCTACAATGAGCAGTTCTTC.

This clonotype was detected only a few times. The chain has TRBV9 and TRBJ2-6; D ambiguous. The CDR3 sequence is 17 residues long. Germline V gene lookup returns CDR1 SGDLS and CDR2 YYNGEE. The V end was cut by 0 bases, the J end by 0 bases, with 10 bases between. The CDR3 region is CASSVAPESSGANVLTF. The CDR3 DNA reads TGTGCCAGCAGCGTAGCTCCGGAAAGCTCTGGGGCCAACGTCCTGACTTTC.

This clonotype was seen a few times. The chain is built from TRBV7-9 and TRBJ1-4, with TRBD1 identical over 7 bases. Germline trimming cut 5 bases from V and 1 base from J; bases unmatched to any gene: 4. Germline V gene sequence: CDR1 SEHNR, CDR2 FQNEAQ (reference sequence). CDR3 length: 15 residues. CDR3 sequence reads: CASSPYRGTNEKLFF. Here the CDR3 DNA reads TGTGCCAGCAGCCCTTACAGGGGAACTAATGAAAAACTGTTTTTT.

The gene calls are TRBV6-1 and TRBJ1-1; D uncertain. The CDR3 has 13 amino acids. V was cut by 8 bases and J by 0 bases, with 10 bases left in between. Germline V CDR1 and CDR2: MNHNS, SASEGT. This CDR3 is CASEINMNTEAFF. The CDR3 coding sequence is TGTGCCAGCGAAATCAACATGAACACTGAAGCTTTCTTT.

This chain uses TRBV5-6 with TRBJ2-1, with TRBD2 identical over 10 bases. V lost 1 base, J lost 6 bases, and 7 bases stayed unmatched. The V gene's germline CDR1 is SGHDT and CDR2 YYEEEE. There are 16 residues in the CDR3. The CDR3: CASSLIKAGGRNEQFF. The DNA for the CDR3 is TGTGCCAGCAGCTTGATAAAAGCGGGGGGGCGCAATGAGCAGTTCTTC.

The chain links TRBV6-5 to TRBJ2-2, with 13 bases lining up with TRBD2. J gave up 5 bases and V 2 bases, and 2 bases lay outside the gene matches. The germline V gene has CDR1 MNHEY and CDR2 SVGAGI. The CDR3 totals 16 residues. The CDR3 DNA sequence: TGTGCCAGCAGTTACGGACTAGCGGGGGTGACCGGGGAGCTGTTTTTT. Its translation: CASSYGLAGVTGELFF.

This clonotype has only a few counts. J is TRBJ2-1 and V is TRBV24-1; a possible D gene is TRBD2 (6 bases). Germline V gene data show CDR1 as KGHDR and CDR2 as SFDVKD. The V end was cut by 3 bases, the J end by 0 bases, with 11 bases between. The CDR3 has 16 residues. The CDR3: CATSDGGASSYNEQFF. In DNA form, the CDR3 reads TGTGCCACCAGTGATGGCGGGGCCAGCTCCTACAATGAGCAGTTCTTC.

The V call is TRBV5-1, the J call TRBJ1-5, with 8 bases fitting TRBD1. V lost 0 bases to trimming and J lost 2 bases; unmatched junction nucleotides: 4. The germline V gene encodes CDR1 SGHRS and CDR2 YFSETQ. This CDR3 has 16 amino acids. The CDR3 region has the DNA TGCGCCAGCAGCTTGGGACAGGGGATAGGCAATCAGCCCCAGCATTTT. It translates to CASSLGQGIGNQPQHF.

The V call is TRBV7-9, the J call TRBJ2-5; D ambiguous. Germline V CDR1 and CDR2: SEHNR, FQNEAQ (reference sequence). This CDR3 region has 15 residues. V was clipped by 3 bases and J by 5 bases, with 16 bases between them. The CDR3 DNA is TGTGCCAGCAGCTTCCGGCTCCGCCAGTCGGAGACCCAGTACTTC. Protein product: CASSFRLRQSETQYF.

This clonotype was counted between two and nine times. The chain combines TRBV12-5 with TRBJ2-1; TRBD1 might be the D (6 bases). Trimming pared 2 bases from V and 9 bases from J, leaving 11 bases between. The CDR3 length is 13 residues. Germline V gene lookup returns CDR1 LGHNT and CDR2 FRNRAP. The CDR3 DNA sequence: TGTGCTAGTGGTTTGAACAGGGATAGTGAGCAGTTCTTC. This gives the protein CASGLNRDSEQFF. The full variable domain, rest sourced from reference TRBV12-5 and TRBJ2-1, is DARVTQTPRHKVTEMGQEVTMRCQPILGHNTVFWYRQTMMQGLELLAYFRNRAPLDDSGMPKDRFSAEMPDATLATLKIQPSEPRDSAVYFCASGLNRDSEQFFGPGTRLTVL.

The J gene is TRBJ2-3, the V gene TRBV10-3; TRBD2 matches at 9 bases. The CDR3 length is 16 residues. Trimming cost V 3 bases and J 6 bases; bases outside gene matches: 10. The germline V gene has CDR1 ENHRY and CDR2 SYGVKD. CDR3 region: CAISEDKSGGRDTQYF. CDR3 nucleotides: TGTGCCATCAGTGAAGATAAAAGCGGGGGGAGGGATACGCAGTATTTT.

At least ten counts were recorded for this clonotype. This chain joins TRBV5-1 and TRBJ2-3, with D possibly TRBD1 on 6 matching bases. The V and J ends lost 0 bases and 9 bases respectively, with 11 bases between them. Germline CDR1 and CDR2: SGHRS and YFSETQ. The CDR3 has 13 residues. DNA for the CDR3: TGCGCCAGCAGCTTGGCAGGGGTGGACACGCAGTATTTT. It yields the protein CASSLAGVDTQYF.

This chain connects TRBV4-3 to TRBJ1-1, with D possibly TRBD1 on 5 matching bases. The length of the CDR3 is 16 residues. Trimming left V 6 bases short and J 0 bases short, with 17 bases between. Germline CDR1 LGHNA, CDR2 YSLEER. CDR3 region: CASSPMGGRMNTEAFF. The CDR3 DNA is TGCGCCAGCAGTCCTATGGGGGGACGTATGAACACTGAAGCTTTCTTT.

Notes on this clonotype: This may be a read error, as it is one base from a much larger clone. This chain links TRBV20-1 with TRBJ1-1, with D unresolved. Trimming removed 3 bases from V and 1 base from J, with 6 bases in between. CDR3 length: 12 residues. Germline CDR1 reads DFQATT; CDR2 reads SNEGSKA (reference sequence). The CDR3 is CSASVGNTEAFF. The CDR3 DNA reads TGCAGTGCTAGCGTGGGGAACACTGAAGCTTTCTTT.

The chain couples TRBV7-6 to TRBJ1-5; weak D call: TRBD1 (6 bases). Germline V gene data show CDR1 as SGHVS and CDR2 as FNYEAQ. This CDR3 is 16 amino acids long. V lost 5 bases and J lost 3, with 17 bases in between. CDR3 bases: TGTGCCAGCAGCGCAATGCACAGGGCGCCCAATCAGCCCCAGCATTTT. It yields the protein CASSAMHRAPNQPQHF.

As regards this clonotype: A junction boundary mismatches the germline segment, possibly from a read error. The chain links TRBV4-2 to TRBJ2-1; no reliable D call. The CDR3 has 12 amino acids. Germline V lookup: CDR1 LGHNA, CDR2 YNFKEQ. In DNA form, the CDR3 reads TGTGCCATCAGCCCCGGGCGGCTTGAGCAGTTCTTC. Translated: CAISPGRLEQFF.

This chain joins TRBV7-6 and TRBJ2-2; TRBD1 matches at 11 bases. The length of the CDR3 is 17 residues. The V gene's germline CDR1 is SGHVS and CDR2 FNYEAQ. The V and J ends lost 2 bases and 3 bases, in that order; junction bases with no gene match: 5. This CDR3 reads CASSLIPGQGDTGELFF. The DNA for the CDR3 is TGTGCCAGCAGCTTAATCCCGGGACAGGGGGACACCGGGGAGCTGTTTTTT.

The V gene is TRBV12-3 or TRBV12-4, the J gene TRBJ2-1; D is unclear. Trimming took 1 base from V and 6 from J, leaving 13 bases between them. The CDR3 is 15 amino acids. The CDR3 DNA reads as TGTGCCAGCAGTTTAGAGCAGAGAACAACCAATGAGCAGTTCTTC. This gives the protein CASSLEQRTTNEQFF.

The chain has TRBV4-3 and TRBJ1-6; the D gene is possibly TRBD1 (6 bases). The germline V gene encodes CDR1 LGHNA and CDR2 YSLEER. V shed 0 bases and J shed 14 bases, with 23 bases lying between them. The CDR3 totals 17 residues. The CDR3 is CASSQDPQGPVEGALHF. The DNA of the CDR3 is TGCGCCAGCAGCCAAGATCCTCAGGGACCCGTTGAGGGGGCCCTCCACTTT.

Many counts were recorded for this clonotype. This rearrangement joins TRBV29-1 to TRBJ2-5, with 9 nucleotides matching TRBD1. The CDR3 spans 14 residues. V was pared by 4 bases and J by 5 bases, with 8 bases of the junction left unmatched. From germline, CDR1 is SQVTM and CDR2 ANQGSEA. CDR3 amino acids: CSVGQDRGGETQYF. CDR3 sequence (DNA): TGCAGCGTTGGTCAGGACAGGGGCGGGGAGACCCAGTACTTC.

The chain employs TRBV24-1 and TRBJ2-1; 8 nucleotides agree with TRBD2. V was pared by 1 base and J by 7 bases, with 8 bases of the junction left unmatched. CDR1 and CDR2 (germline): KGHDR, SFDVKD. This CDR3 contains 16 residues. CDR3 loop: CATSDFGRGAGNEQFF. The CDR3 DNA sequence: TGTGCCACCAGTGATTTTGGGCGGGGGGCAGGGAATGAGCAGTTCTTC.

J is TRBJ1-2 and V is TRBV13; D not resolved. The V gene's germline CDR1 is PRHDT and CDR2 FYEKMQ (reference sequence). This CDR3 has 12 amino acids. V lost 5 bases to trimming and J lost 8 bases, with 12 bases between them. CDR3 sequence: CASSAVMGGYTF. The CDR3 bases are TGTGCCAGCAGCGCCGTCATGGGAGGCTACACCTTC.